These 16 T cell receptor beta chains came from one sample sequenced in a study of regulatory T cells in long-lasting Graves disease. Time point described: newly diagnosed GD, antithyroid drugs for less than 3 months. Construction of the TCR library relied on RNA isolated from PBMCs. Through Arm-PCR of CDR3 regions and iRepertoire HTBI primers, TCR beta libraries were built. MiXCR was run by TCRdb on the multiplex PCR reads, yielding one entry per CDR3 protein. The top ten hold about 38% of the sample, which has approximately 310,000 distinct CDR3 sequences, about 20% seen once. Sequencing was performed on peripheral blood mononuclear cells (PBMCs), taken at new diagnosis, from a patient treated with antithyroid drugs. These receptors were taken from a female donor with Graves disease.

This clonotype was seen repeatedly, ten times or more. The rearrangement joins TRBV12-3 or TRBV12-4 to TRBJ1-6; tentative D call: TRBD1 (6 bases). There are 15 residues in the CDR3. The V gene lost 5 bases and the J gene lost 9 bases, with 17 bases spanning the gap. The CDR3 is CASSTGSSLSSPLHF. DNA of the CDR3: TGTGCCAGCAGTACAGGGAGTTCCCTGAGTTCACCCCTCCACTTT.

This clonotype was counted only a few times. Written as DNA, the CDR3 is TGTGCCAGTAGTATGGGCAGGGAGGACGAGCAGTACTTC. Translated: CASSMGREDEQYF. The chain recombines TRBV19 with TRBJ2-7; a weak D match, TRBD2 (6 bases). The V and J ends lost 3 bases and 5 bases respectively, with 11 bases between them. This CDR3 is built from 13 residues. Germline V CDR1 and CDR2: LNHDA, SQIVND (reference sequence).

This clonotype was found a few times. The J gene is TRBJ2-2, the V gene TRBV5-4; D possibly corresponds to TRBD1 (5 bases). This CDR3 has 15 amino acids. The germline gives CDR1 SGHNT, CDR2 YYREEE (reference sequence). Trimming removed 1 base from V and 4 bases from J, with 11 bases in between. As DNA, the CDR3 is TGTGCCAGCAGCTTGCAGGGATTGGGCACCGGGGAGCTGTTTTTT. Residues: CASSLQGLGTGELFF.

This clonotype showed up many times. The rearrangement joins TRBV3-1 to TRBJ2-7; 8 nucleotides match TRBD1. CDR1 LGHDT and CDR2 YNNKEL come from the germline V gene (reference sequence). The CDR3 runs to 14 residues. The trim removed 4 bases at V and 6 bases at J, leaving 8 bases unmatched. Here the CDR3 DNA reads TGTGCCAGCAGCCCCGGGACAGGCTCCGCCGAGCAGTACTTC. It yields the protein CASSPGTGSAEQYF.

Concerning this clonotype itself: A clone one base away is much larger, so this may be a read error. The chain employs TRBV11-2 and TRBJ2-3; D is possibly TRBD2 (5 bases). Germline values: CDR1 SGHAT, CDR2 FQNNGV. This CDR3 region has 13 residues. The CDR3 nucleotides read TGTGCCAGCAGCATTGGGCTAGCCGATACGAAGTATTTT. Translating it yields CASSIGLADTKYF.

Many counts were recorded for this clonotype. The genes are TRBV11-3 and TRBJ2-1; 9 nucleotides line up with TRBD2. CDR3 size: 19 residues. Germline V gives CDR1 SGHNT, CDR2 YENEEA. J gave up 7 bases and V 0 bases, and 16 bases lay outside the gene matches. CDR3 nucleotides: TGTGCCAGCAGCTTAGATCGGAGACTAGCGGCCCACGGGCGGAATGAGCAGTTCTTC. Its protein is CASSLDRRLAAHGRNEQFF.

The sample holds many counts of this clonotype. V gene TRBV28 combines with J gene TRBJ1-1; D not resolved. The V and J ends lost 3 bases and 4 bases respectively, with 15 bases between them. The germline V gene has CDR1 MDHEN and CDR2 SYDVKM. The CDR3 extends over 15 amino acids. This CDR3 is CASSFLGEGSTEAFF. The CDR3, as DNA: TGTGCCAGCAGTTTTCTTGGGGAGGGAAGCACTGAAGCTTTCTTT.

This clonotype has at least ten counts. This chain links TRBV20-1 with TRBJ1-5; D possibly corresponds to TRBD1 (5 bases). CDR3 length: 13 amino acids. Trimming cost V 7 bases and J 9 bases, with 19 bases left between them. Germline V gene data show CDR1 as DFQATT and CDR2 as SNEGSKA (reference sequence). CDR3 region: CSVEPERGGPQHF. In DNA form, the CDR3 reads TGCAGTGTCGAACCGGAACGGGGGGGGCCCCAGCATTTT.

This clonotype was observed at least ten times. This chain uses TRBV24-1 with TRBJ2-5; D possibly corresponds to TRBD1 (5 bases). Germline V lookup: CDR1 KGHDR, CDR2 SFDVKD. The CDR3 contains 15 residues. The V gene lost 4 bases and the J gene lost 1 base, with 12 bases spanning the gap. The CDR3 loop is CATSDSDRFQETQYF. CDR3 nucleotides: TGTGCCACCAGTGACTCTGACAGATTCCAAGAGACCCAGTACTTC.

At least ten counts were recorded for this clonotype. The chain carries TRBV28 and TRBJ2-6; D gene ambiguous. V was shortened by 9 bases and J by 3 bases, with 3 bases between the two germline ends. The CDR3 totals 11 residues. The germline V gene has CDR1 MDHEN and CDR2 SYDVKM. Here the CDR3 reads CASNGANVLTF. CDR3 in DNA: TGTGCCAGTAATGGGGCCAACGTCCTGACTTTC.

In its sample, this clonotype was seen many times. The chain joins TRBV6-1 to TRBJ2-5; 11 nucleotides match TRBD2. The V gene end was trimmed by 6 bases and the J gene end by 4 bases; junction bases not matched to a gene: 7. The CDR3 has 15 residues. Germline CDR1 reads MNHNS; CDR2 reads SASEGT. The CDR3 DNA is TGTGCCAGCAGCCAACTAGCGGGAGTCCTAGAGACCCAGTACTTC. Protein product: CASSQLAGVLETQYF.

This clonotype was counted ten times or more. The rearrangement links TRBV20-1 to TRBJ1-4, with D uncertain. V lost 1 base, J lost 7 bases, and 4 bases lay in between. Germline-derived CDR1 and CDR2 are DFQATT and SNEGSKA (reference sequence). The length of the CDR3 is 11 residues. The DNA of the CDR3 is TGCAGTGCTAGAGTTTCTGAAAAACTGTTTTTT. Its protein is CSARVSEKLFF.

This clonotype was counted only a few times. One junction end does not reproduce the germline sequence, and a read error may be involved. The CDR3, as DNA: TGCGCCAGCAGCCCCGAGACTAGCGGGAGGGCCGGGCAGTTCTTC. Amino acids: CASSPETSGRAGQFF. This chain links TRBV2 with TRBJ2-1; 14 nucleotides agree with TRBD2. Germline V gives CDR1 SNHLY, CDR2 FYNNEI. The CDR3 extends over 15 amino acids.

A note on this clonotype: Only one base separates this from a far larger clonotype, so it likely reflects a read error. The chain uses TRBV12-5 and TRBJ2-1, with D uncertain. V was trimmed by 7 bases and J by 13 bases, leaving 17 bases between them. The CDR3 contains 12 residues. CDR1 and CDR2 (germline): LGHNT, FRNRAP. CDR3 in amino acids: CASARGEETQFF. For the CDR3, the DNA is TGTGCTAGTGCCCGAGGCGAGGAGACCCAGTTCTTC.

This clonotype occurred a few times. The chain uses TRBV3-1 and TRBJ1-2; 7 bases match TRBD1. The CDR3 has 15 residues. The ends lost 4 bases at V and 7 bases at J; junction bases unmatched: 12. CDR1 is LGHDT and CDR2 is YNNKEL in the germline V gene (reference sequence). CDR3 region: CASSPALRNRGGYTF. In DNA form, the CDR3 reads TGTGCCAGCAGCCCTGCCTTGAGAAACAGGGGTGGCTACACCTTC.

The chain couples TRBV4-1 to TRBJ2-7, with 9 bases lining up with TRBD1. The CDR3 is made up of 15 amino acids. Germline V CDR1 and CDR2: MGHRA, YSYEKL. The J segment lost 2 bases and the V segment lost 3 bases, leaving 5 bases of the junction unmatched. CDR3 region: CASSHKGQGTYEQYF. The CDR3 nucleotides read TGCGCCAGCAGCCATAAAGGACAGGGGACCTACGAGCAGTACTTC.